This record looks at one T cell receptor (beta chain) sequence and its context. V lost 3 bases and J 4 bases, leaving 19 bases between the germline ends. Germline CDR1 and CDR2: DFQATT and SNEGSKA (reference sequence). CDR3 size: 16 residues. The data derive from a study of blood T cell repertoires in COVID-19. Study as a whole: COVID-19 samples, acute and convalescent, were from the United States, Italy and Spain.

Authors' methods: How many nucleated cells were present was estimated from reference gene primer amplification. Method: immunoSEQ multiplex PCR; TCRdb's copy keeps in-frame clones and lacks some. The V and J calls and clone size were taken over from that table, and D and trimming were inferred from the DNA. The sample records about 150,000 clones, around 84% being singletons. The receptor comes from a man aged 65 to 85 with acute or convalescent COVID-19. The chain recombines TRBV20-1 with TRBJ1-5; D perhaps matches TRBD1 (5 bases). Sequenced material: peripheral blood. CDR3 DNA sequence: TGCAGTGCTAGTAAGGGGACTGACGTCCTAAATCAGCCCCAGCATTTT. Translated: CSASKGTDVLNQPQHF.